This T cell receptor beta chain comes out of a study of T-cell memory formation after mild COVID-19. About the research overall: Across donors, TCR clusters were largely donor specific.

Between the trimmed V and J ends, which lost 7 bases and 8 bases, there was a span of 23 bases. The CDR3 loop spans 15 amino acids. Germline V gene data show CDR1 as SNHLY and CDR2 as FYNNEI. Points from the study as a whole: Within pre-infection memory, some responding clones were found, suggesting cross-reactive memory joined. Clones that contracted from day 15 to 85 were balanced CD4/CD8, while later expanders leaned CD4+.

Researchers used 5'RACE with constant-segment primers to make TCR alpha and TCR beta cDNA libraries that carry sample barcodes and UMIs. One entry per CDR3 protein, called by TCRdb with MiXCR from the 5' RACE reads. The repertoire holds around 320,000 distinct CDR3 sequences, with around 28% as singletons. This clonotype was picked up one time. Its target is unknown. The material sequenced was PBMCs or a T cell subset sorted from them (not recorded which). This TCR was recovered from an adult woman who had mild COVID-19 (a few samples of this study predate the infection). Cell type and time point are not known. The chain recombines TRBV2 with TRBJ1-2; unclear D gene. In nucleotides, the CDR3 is TGTGCCAGCATACCCTCGGCAGGCTATGGTAGGGGCTACACCTTC. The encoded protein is CASIPSAGYGRGYTF.